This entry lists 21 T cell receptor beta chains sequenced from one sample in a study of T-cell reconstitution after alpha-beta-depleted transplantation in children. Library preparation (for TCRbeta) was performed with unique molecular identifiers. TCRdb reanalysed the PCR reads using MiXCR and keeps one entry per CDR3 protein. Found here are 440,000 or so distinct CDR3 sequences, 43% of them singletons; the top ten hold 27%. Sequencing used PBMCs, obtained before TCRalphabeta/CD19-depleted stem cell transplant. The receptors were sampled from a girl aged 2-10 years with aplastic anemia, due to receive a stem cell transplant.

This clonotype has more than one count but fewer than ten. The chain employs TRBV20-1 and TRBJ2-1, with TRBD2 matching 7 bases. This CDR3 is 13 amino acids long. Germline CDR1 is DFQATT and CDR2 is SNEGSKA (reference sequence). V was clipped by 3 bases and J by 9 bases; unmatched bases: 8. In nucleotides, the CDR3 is TGCAGTGCTAGTAGACTAGCCGGCGGTGAGCAGTTCTTC. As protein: CSASRLAGGEQFF.

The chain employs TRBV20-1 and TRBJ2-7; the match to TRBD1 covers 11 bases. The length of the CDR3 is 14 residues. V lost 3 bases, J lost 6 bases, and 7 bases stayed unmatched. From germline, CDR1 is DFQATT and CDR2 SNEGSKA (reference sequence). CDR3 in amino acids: CSARWDRGMGEQYF. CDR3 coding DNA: TGCAGTGCTAGGTGGGACAGGGGGATGGGCGAGCAGTACTTC.

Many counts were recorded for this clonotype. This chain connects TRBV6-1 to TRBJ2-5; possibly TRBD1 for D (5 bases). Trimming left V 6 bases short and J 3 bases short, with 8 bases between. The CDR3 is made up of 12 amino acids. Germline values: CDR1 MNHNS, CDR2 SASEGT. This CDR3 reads CASSRQKETQYF. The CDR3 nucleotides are TGTGCCAGCAGCCGACAGAAAGAGACCCAGTACTTC.

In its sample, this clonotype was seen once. CDR3 sequence: CASSPDLGTIYF. The CDR3 DNA reads TGCGCCAGCAGCCCGGATCTCGGCACCATATATTTT. The chain is built from TRBV4-1 and TRBJ1-3; D remains unclear. Germline V gives CDR1 MGHRA, CDR2 YSYEKL. The ends were cut back, 4 bases at V and 9 bases at J, with 10 bases in the middle. The CDR3 extends over 12 amino acids.

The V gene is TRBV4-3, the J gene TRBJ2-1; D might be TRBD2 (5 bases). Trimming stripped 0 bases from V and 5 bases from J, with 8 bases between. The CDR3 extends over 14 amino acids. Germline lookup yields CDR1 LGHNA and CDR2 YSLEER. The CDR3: CASSQDQADNEQFF. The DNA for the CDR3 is TGCGCCAGCAGCCAAGATCAAGCGGACAATGAGCAGTTCTTC.

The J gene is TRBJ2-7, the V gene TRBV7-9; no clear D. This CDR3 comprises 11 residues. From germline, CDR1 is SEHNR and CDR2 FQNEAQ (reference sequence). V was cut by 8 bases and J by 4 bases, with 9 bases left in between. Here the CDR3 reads CASGQIYEQYF. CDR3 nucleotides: TGTGCCAGCGGGCAGATATACGAGCAGTACTTC. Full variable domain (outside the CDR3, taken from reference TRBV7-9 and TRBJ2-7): DTGVSQNPRHKITKRGQNVTFRCDPISEHNRLYWYRQTLGQGPEFLTYFQNEAQLEKSRLLSDRFSAERPKGSFSTLEIQRTEQGDSAMYLCASGQIYEQYFGPGTRLTVT.

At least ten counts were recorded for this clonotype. CDR3: CASSSGGGHNEQFF. The CDR3, as DNA: TGTGCCAGCAGTTCCGGGGGTGGTCACAATGAGCAGTTCTTC. V usage is TRBV14 and J usage is TRBJ2-1; tentative D call: TRBD2 (6 bases). This CDR3 has 14 residues. With 6 bases removed from V and 5 bases from J, the gap between germline ends came to 14 bases. The germline gives CDR1 SGHDN, CDR2 FVKESK.

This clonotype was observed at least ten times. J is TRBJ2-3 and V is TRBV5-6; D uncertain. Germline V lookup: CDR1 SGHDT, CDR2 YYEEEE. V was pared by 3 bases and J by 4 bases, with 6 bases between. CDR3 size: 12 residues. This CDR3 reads CASSYLADTQYF. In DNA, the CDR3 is TGTGCCAGCAGCTACCTAGCAGATACGCAGTATTTT.

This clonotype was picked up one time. CDR3 protein: CATGGYGTGISEQYF. The CDR3 DNA is TGTGCTACTGGGGGGTACGGGACAGGAATCAGCGAGCAGTACTTC. The gene calls are TRBV6-1 and TRBJ2-7, with 8 bases identical to TRBD1. This CDR3 is 15 amino acids long. Germline V CDR1 and CDR2: MNHNS, SASEGT.

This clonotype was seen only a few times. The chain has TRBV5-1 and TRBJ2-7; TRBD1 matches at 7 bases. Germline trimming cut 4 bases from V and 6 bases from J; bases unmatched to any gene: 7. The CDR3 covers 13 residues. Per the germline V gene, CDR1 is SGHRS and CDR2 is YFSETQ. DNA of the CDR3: TGCGCCAGCAGCGTGACAGGGTACGGCGAGCAGTACTTC. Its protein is CASSVTGYGEQYF.

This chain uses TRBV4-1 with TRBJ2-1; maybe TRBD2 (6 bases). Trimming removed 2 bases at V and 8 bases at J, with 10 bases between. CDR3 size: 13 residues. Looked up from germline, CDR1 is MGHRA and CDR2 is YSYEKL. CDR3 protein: CASSQSSGDEQFF. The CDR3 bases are TGCGCCAGCAGCCAATCTTCGGGGGATGAGCAGTTCTTC.

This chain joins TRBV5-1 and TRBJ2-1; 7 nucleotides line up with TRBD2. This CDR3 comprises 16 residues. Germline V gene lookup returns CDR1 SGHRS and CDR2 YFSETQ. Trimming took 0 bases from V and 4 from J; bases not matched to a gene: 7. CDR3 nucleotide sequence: TGCGCCAGCAGCTTGGGACCAAGCGGGGCTTACAATGAGCAGTTCTTC. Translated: CASSLGPSGAYNEQFF.

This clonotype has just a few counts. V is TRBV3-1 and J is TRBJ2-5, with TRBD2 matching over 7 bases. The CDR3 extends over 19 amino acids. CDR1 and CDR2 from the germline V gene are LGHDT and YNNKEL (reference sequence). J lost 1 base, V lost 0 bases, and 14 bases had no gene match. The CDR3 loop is CASSQEGPLGAGPQETQYF. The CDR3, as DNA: TGTGCCAGCAGCCAAGAAGGCCCTCTGGGAGCGGGGCCCCAAGAGACCCAGTACTTC.

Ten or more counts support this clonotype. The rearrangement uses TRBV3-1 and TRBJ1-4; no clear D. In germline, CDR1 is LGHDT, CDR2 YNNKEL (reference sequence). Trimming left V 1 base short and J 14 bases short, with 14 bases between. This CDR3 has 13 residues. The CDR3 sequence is CASSQGRWTGLFF. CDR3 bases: TGTGCCAGCAGCCAAGGGAGGTGGACCGGGCTGTTTTTT. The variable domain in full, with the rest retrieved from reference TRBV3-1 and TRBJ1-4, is DTAVSQTPKYLVTQMGNDKSIKCEQNLGHDTMYWYKQDSKKFLKIMFSYNNKELIINETVPNRFSPKSPDKAHLNLHINSLELGDSAVYFCASSQGRWTGLFFGSGTQLSVL.

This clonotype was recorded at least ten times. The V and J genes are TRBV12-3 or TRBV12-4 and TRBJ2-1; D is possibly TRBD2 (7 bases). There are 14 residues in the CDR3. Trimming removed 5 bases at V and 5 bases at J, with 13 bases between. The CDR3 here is CASSRGAVHNEQFF. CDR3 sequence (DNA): TGTGCCAGCAGTCGGGGGGCGGTACACAATGAGCAGTTCTTC.

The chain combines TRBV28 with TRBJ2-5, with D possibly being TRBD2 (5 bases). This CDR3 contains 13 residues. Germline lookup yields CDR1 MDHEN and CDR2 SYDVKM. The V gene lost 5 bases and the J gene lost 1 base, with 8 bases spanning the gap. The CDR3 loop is CASSTRFQETQYF. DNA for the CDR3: TGTGCCAGCAGTACTAGGTTCCAAGAGACCCAGTACTTC. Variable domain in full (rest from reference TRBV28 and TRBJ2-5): DVKVTQSSRYLVKRTGEKVFLECVQDMDHENMFWYRQDPGLGLRLIYFSYDVKMKEKGDIPEGYSVSREKKERFSLILESASTNQTSMYLCASSTRFQETQYFGPGTRLLVL.

This CDR3 is CSARHLAAQETQYF. Written as DNA, the CDR3 is TGCAGTGCTAGACACCTGGCGGCCCAAGAGACCCAGTACTTC. The gene calls are TRBV20-1 and TRBJ2-5; D remains unclear. V lost 2 bases to trimming and J lost 1 base, with 11 bases between them. Per germline, CDR1 DFQATT and CDR2 SNEGSKA (reference sequence). The CDR3 totals 14 residues.

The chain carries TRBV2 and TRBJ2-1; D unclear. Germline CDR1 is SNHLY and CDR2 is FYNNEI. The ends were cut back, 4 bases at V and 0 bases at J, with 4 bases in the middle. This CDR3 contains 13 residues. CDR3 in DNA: TGTGCCAGCAGTGTTTACTCCTACAATGAGCAGTTCTTC. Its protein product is CASSVYSYNEQFF.

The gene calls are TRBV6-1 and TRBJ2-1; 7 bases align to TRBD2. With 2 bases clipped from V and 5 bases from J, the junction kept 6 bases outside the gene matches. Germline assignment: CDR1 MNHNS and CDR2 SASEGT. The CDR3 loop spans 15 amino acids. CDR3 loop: CASSEHVGGDNEQFF. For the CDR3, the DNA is TGTGCCAGCAGTGAACACGTGGGAGGGGACAATGAGCAGTTCTTC.

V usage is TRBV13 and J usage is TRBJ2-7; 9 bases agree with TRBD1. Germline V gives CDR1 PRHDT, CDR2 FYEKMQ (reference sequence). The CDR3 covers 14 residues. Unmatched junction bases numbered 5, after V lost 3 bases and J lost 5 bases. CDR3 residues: CASSLGQGTNEQYF. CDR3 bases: TGTGCCAGCAGCTTGGGACAGGGAACCAACGAGCAGTACTTC.

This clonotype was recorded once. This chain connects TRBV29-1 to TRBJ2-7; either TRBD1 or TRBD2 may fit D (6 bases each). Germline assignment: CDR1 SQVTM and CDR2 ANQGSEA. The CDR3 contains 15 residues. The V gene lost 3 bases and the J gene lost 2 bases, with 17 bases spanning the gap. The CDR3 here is CSVEGGGQNPYEQYF. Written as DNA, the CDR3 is TGCAGCGTTGAGGGGGGCGGACAGAATCCCTACGAGCAGTACTTC.